What follows are 18 T cell receptor beta chains derived from one specimen sequenced in a study of control samples from healthy donors and cancer patients. TCRdb's copy holds only in-frame clones and misses some; the assay was immunoSEQ multiplex PCR. The sample lists tens of thousands of clones, 75% to 95% seen once, with less than 20% in the top ten. Material: blood. These receptors came from a man aged 25-40 years in good health.

This rearrangement joins TRBV5-1 to TRBJ1-2; 7 nucleotides agree with TRBD1. The CDR3 length is 14 residues. Per the germline V gene, CDR1 is SGHRS and CDR2 is YFSETQ. V lost 1 base and J lost 2; bases outside the gene matches: 2. CDR3 sequence reads: CASSLKQGNYGYTF. The CDR3 DNA sequence: TGCGCCAGCAGCTTGAAACAGGGGAACTATGGCTACACCTTC.

The CDR3 sequence is CASSYSASGRYETQYF. CDR3 bases: TGTGCCAGCAGTTACTCGGCTAGCGGGAGGTACGAGACCCAGTACTTC. The genes are TRBV6-5 and TRBJ2-5; TRBD2 agrees at 11 bases. Germline V lookup: CDR1 MNHEY, CDR2 SVGAGI. V was pared by 0 bases and J by 5 bases, with 5 bases of the junction left unmatched. The length of the CDR3 is 16 residues.

The chain carries TRBV7-9 and TRBJ2-1; 8 nucleotides agree with TRBD1. Per germline, CDR1 SEHNR and CDR2 FQNEAQ (reference sequence). Germline trimming cut 5 bases from V and 0 bases from J; bases unmatched to any gene: 6. CDR3 length: 16 residues. CDR3 bases: TGTGCCAGCAGCGCAGGTACAGGGGGCTCCTACAATGAGCAGTTCTTC. Its protein is CASSAGTGGSYNEQFF. Full variable domain (rest looked up from reference TRBV7-9 and TRBJ2-1): DTGVSQNPRHKITKRGQNVTFRCDPISEHNRLYWYRQTLGQGPEFLTYFQNEAQLEKSRLLSDRFSAERPKGSFSTLEIQRTEQGDSAMYLCASSAGTGGSYNEQFFGPGTRLTVL.

A word on this clone: Other DNA sequences in the same sample also yield this CDR3. Here the CDR3 DNA reads TGCGCCAGCAGCCTGACAGGGAATAGCAATCAGCCCCAGCATTTT. It codes for CASSLTGNSNQPQHF. The chain joins TRBV5-1 to TRBJ1-5, with 7 bases matching TRBD1. Trimming removed 4 bases from V and 0 bases from J; junction bases left unmatched: 4. The length of the CDR3 is 15 residues. Germline assignment: CDR1 SGHRS and CDR2 YFSETQ.

This clone was recorded a few times. V and J are TRBV7-9 and TRBJ1-1; D might be TRBD1 (5 bases). V was cut by 5 bases and J by 4 bases, with 20 bases left in between. CDR3 size: 16 residues. CDR1 and CDR2 (germline): SEHNR, FQNEAQ (reference sequence). CDR3 sequence (DNA): TGTGCCAGCAGCCCACAAGGAGGGACTGCGGGCACTGAAGCTTTCTTT. Protein product: CASSPQGGTAGTEAFF.

V usage is TRBV27 and J usage is TRBJ1-2, with 7 positions matching TRBD1. Germline-derived CDR1 and CDR2 are MNHEY and SMNVEV (reference sequence). The junction had 6 bases not matched to a gene; V was cut back by 5 bases and J by 0 bases. The CDR3 has 15 amino acids. CDR3 bases: TGTGCCAGCAGTGTTTCGGGACAGCCTAACTATGGCTACACCTTC. Translation gives CASSVSGQPNYGYTF.

The rearrangement uses TRBV3-1 (or the pseudogene TRBV3-2) and TRBJ1-2; TRBD1 might be the D (5 bases). The length of the CDR3 is 13 residues. Germline CDR1 and CDR2: LGHDT and YNNKEL (reference sequence). V lost 4 bases and J 4 bases, leaving 10 bases between the germline ends. The CDR3 sequence: CASSPRGTYGYTF. CDR3 in DNA: TGTGCCAGCAGCCCGAGGGGCACCTATGGCTACACCTTC.

This clone was observed a single time. The chain links TRBV18 to TRBJ2-5; TRBD1 or TRBD2 may be the D gene (5 bases each). This CDR3 is 16 amino acids long. V was pared by 3 bases and J by 1 base, with 15 bases between. The germline gives CDR1 KGHSH, CDR2 LQKENI. The CDR3 bases are TGTGCCAGCTCACCGACCGGGGCTAGCCTCCAAGAGACCCAGTACTTC. Its translation is CASSPTGASLQETQYF.

The chain joins TRBV3-1 (or the pseudogene TRBV3-2) to TRBJ2-3; TRBD2 aligns across 11 bases. CDR1 is LGHDT, CDR2 YNNKEL, per germline (reference sequence). The CDR3 extends over 17 amino acids. V trimming: 2 bases; J trimming: 0 bases; junction bases outside the gene matches: 4. The CDR3 DNA sequence: TGTGCCAGCAGCCAACTACGACTAGCGGGGAGCACAGATACGCAGTATTTT. Its protein is CASSQLRLAGSTDTQYF.

The CDR3 coding sequence is TGTGCCAGTAGTCTTTTCGGCGAGCAGTTCTTC. This sequence encodes CASSLFGEQFF. The rearrangement links TRBV19 to TRBJ2-1; D uncertain. Trimming took 5 bases from V and 10 from J, leaving 9 bases between them. The CDR3 totals 11 residues. Germline values: CDR1 LNHDA, CDR2 SQIVND (reference sequence).

The chain links TRBV2 to TRBJ1-2, with D possibly TRBD1 on 6 matching bases. Trimming removed 6 bases from V and 5 bases from J, with 10 bases in between. This CDR3 contains 12 residues. In germline, CDR1 is SNHLY, CDR2 FYNNEI. CDR3 loop: CASRPQGYGYTF. The DNA for the CDR3 is TGTGCCAGCAGGCCACAGGGTTATGGCTACACCTTC.

The CDR3 region has the DNA TGTGCCAGCAGTTATCCCCCATCCGGGCACTCCTACGAGCAGTACTTC. The encoded protein is CASSYPPSGHSYEQYF. The chain uses TRBV6-6 and TRBJ2-7; D unresolved. Germline V lookup: CDR1 MNHNY, CDR2 SVGAGI (reference sequence). CDR3 length: 16 residues. With 3 bases removed from V and 0 bases from J, the gap between germline ends came to 15 bases.

The chain carries TRBV6-2 or TRBV6-3 and TRBJ2-7; 10 nucleotides line up with TRBD2. CDR1 and CDR2 (germline): MNHEY, SVGEGT. The CDR3 is 17 residues long. V was clipped by 6 bases and J by 6 bases; unmatched bases: 17. The CDR3 bases are TGTGCCAGCAGGCCTTACCTAGCGGGAGCCGTGCCGAGCGAGCAGTACTTC. Amino acids: CASRPYLAGAVPSEQYF.

J is TRBJ2-2 and V is TRBV5-8; TRBD1 matches 9 bases. CDR3 size: 16 residues. The J segment lost 3 bases and the V segment lost 3 bases, leaving 6 bases of the junction unmatched. The germline CDR1 and CDR2 sequences are SGHTS and YDEGEE. CDR3 amino acids: CASSSGTGFYTGELFF. The CDR3 region has the DNA TGTGCCAGCAGCTCCGGGACAGGGTTCTACACCGGGGAGCTGTTTTTT.

This clone was seen a few times. The chain employs TRBV12-3 or TRBV12-4 and TRBJ1-5; the D is unclear. The CDR3 is 12 residues long. Trimming stripped 3 bases from V and 3 bases from J, with 3 bases between. CDR3 nucleotide sequence: TGTGCCAGCAGTTTGTACAATCAGCCCCAGCATTTT. Translating it yields CASSLYNQPQHF.

The chain is built from TRBV6-1 and TRBJ1-2, with 8 bases fitting TRBD1. Per the germline V gene, CDR1 is MNHNS and CDR2 is SASEGT. J lost 4 bases, V lost 4 bases, and 5 bases had no gene match. The CDR3 totals 14 residues. The CDR3 DNA reads TGTGCCAGCAGTGGAGCCGGGACAGGCTATGGCTACACCTTC. Translating gives CASSGAGTGYGYTF.

In this sample, this clone turned up a few times. V usage is TRBV2 and J usage is TRBJ1-6; D gene unclear. The CDR3 has 14 amino acids. The germline V and J ends were trimmed by 5 bases and 7 bases, with 12 bases remaining between them. In germline, CDR1 is SNHLY, CDR2 FYNNEI. CDR3: CASSPEIENSPLHF. In DNA, the CDR3 is TGTGCCAGCAGTCCCGAGATAGAGAATTCACCCCTCCACTTT.

The chain links TRBV3-1 (or the pseudogene TRBV3-2) to TRBJ2-3; possibly TRBD1 or TRBD2 for D (6 bases each). Between the trimmed V and J ends, which lost 6 bases and 6 bases, there was a span of 13 bases. The CDR3 spans 13 residues. Germline V gene sequence: CDR1 LGHDT, CDR2 YNNKEL (reference sequence). The CDR3 loop reads CASRYTGRDTQYF. Here the CDR3 DNA reads TGTGCCAGCAGATATACAGGGAGGGATACGCAGTATTTT.